This TCR beta chain is drawn from a study of blood T cell repertoires in COVID-19. Study-wide context: From T cells, B-cell-depleted T cells, or PBMCs came the material, which was cDNA or gDNA.

Trimming took 2 bases from V and 0 from J, leaving 10 bases between them. Germline CDR1 MNHEY, CDR2 SMNVEV (reference sequence). CDR3 length: 16 residues. Study processing details: Using reference gene primer amplification, nucleated cell counts were estimated. Sequencing used immunoSEQ multiplex PCR; TCRdb keeps in-frame clones, though not all of them. V and J calls and clone size are given by that table; D and trimming were obtained from the DNA. The table includes tens of thousands of clones, roughly four fifths detected once. The J gene is TRBJ1-4, the V gene TRBV27; D unresolved. This TCR was recovered from a man in his 60s with active COVID-19. The sample was peripheral blood. CDR3: CASSLVFGATNEKLFF. CDR3 coding DNA: TGTGCCAGCAGTTTAGTCTTCGGAGCAACTAATGAAAAACTGTTTTTT.